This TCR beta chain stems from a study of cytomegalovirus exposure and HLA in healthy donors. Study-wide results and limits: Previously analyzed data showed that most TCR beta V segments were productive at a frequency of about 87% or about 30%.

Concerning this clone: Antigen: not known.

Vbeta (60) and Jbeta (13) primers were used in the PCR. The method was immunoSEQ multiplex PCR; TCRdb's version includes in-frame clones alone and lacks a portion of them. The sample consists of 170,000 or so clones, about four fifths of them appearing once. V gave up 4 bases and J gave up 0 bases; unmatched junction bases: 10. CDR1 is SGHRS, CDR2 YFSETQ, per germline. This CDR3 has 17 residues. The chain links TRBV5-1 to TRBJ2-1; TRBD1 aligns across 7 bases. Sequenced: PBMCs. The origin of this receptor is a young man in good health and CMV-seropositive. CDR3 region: CASSGKGQPSSYNEQFF. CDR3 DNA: TGCGCCAGCAGCGGAAAGGGACAGCCTAGCTCCTACAATGAGCAGTTCTTC. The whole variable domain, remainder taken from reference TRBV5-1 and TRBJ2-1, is KAGVTQTPRYLIKTRGQQVTLSCSPISGHRSVSWYQQTPGQGLQFLFEYFSETQRNKGNFPGRFSGRQFSNSRSEMNVSTLELGDSALYLCASSGKGQPSSYNEQFFGPGTRLTVL.